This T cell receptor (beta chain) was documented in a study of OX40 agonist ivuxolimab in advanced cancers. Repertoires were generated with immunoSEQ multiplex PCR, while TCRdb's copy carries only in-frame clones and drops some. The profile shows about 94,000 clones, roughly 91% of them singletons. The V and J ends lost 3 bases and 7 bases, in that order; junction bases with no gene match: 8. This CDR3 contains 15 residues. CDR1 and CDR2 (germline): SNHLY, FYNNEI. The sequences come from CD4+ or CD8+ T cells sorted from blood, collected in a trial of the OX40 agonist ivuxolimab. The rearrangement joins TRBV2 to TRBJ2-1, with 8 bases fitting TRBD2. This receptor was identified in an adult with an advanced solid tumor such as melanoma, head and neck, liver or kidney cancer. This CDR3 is CASSDWSGGGNEQFF. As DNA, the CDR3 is TGTGCCAGCAGTGATTGGAGCGGGGGAGGTAATGAGCAGTTCTTC. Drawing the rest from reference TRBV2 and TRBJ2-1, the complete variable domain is EPEVTQTPSHQVTQMGQEVILRCVPISNHLYFYWYRQILGQKVEFLVSFYNNEISEKSEIFDDQFSVERPDGSNFTLKIRSTKLEDSAMYFCASSDWSGGGNEQFFGPGTRLTVL.